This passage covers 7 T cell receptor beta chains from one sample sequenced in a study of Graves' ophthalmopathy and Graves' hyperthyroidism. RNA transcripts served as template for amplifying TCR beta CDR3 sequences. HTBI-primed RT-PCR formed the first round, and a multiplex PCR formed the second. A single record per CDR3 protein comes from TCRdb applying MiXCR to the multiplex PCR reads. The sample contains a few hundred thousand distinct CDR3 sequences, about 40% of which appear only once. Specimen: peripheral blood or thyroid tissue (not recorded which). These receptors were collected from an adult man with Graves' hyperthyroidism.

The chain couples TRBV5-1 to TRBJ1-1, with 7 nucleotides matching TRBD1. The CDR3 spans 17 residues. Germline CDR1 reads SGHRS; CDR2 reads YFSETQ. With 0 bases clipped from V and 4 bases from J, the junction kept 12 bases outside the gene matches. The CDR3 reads CASSLVGGQITTTEAFF. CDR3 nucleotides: TGCGCCAGCAGCTTGGTAGGGGGACAGATAACTACCACTGAAGCTTTCTTT.

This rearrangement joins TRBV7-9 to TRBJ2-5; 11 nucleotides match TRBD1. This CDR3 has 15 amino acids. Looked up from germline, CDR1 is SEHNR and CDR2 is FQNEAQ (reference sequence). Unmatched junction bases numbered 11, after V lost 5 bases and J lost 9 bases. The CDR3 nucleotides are TGTGCCAGCAGCCCGTGGACAGGGGGCACTCAAGCCCAGTACTTC. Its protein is CASSPWTGGTQAQYF. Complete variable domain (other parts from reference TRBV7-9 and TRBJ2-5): DTGVSQNPRHKITKRGQNVTFRCDPISEHNRLYWYRQTLGQGPEFLTYFQNEAQLEKSRLLSDRFSAERPKGSFSTLEIQRTEQGDSAMYLCASSPWTGGTQAQYFGPGTRLLVL.

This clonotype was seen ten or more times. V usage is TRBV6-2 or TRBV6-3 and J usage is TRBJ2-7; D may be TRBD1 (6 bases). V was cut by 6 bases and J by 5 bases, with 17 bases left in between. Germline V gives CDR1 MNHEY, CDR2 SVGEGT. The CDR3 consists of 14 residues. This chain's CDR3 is CASSRRQARDEQYF. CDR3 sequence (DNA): TGTGCCAGCAGCCGACGACAGGCTCGGGACGAGCAGTACTTC.

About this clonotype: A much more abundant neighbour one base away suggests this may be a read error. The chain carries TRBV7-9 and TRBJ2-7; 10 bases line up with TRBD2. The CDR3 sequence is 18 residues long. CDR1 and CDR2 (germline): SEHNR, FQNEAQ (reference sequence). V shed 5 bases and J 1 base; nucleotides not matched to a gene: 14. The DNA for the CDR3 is TGTGCCAGCAGCCCCGGGCGGGCTAGCGGGAGTCCGTCCTACGAGCAGTACTTC. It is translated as CASSPGRASGSPSYEQYF. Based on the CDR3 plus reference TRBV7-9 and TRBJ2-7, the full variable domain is DTGVSQNPRHKITKRGQNVTFRCDPISEHNRLYWYRQTLGQGPEFLTYFQNEAQLEKSRLLSDRFSAERPKGSFSTLEIQRTEQGDSAMYLCASSPGRASGSPSYEQYFGPGTRLTVT.

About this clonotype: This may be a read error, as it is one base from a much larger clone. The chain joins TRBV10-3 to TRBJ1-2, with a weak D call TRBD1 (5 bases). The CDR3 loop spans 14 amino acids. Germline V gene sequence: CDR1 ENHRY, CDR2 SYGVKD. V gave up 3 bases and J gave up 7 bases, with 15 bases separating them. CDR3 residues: CAISEGWRGGGYTF. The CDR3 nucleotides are TGTGCCATCAGTGAAGGGTGGAGGGGAGGTGGCTACACCTTC.

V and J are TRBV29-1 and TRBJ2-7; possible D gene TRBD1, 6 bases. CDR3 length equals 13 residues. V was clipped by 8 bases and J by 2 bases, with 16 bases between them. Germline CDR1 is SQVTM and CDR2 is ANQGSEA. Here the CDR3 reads CSLEADSTYEQYF. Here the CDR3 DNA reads TGCAGCTTAGAAGCGGACAGTACCTACGAGCAGTACTTC.

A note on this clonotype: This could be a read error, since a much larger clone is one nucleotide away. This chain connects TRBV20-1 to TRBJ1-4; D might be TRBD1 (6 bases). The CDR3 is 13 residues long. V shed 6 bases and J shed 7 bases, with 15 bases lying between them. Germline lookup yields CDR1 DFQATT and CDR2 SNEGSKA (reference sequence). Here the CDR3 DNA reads TGCAGTGCCCGGAGACGGGGGGCTGAAAAACTGTTTTTT. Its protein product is CSARRRGAEKLFF.